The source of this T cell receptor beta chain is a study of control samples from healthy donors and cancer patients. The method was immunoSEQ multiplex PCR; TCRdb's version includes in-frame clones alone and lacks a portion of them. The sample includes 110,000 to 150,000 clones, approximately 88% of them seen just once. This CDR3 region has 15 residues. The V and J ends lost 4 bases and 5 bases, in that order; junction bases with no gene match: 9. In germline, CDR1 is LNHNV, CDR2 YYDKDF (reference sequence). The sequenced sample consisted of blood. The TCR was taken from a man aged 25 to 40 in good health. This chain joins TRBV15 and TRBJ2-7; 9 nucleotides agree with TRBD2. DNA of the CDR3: TGTGCCACCAGCAACGACCGACTAGCGGTAAACGAGCAGTACTTC. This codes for CATSNDRLAVNEQYF. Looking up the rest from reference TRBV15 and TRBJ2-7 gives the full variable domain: DAMVIQNPRYQVTQFGKPVTLSCSQTLNHNVMYWYQQKSSQAPKLLFHYYDKDFNNEADTPDNFQSRRPNTSFCFLDIRSPGLGDTAMYLCATSNDRLAVNEQYFGPGTRLTVT.